This T cell receptor beta chain was recorded in a study of blood T cell repertoires in COVID-19. Repertoires were generated with immunoSEQ multiplex PCR, while TCRdb's copy carries only in-frame clones and drops some. The sample holds some 250,000 clones, approximately 86% seen once. The sample taken for sequencing was peripheral blood. The receptor's source is a man younger than 45 with active or convalescent COVID-19.

Written as DNA, the CDR3 is TGTGCCAGTAGTATAGCCCCCCGCAGGGAAGATCAGCCCCAGCATTTT. Encoded protein: CASSIAPRREDQPQHF. V is TRBV19 and J is TRBJ1-5; possible D gene TRBD1, 5 bases. This CDR3 is 16 amino acids long. Germline lookup yields CDR1 LNHDA and CDR2 SQIVND (reference sequence). The V gene lost 1 base and the J gene lost 5 bases, with 15 bases spanning the gap.